The sequence of this T cell receptor (beta chain) was determined in a study of cytomegalovirus exposure and HLA in healthy donors. The PCR made use of 60 Vbeta and 13 Jbeta primers. The data were produced by immunoSEQ multiplex PCR, yet TCRdb's version contains in-frame clones alone and is incomplete. The sample lists 80,000 or so clones, around 76% occurring once. Looked up from germline, CDR1 is MGHDK and CDR2 is SYGVNS. With 5 bases clipped from V and 6 bases from J, the junction kept 19 bases outside the gene matches. This CDR3 region has 18 residues. Sequenced input: PBMCs. The chain is built from TRBV25-1 and TRBJ2-7, with 10 nucleotides matching TRBD2. This TCR was recovered from a male donor in good health and CMV-seropositive. CDR3 nucleotides: TGTGCCAGCAGTCGAAGCGGGAGGGCCAGTACCACTGGATTCGAGCAGTACTTC. Its translation is CASSRSGRASTTGFEQYF.